Following are 25 T cell receptor beta chains from one sample sequenced in a study of OX40 agonist ivuxolimab in advanced cancers. Generated by immunoSEQ multiplex PCR, the TCRdb table keeps only in-frame clones and is missing some. The sample lists about 53,000 clones; more than 75% were seen once. The specimen comprised CD4+ or CD8+ T cells sorted from blood, sampled in a trial of the OX40 agonist ivuxolimab. The receptors shown here come from an adult with an advanced solid tumor such as melanoma, head and neck, liver or kidney cancer.

By proportion, this clone is medium-sized (0.01 to 0.1%). The gene calls are TRBV19 and TRBJ1-5; 7 bases align to TRBD1. The germline V gene has CDR1 LNHDA and CDR2 SQIVND (reference sequence). The junction had 4 bases not matched to a gene; V was cut back by 5 bases and J by 6 bases. The length of the CDR3 is 13 residues. The CDR3 DNA is TGTGCCAGTAGTGACAGGGTGATTCAGCCCCAGCATTTT. Translated: CASSDRVIQPQHF.

The gene calls are TRBV4-1 and TRBJ2-2, with D possibly matching TRBD1 (6 bases). This CDR3 region has 13 residues. Looked up from germline, CDR1 is MGHRA and CDR2 is YSYEKL. Trimming left V 2 bases short and J 6 bases short, with 7 bases between. The CDR3 reads CASSQTGSGELFF. CDR3 sequence (DNA): TGCGCCAGCAGCCAAACAGGGTCCGGGGAGCTGTTTTTT.

This clone turned up a few times. The V gene is TRBV7-6, the J gene TRBJ1-5; no reliable D call. Trimming removed 0 bases from V and 6 bases from J, with 6 bases in between. The CDR3 covers 13 residues. Germline-derived CDR1 and CDR2 are SGHVS and FNYEAQ. The DNA for the CDR3 is TGTGCCAGCAGCTTAGCTGAAAGTCAGCCCCAGCATTTT. Amino acid sequence: CASSLAESQPQHF.

This clone has just a few counts. This rearrangement joins TRBV18 to TRBJ1-1; D remains unclear. The CDR3 is 12 residues long. Germline loops: CDR1 KGHSH, CDR2 LQKENI. The V and J ends lost 6 bases and 7 bases respectively, with 12 bases between them. CDR3 in DNA: TGTGCCAGCTCTCAAACATCAGTTGAAGCTTTCTTT. The encoded protein is CASSQTSVEAFF.

The CDR3 loop reads CASSQGLRYEQYF. CDR3 nucleotide sequence: TGCGCCAGCAGCCAAGGACTTCGGTACGAGCAGTACTTC. The genes are TRBV4-1 and TRBJ2-7; D is ambiguous. The length of the CDR3 is 13 residues. Germline-derived CDR1 and CDR2 are MGHRA and YSYEKL. The germline V and J ends were trimmed by 1 base and 4 bases, with 8 bases remaining between them.

The chain recombines TRBV10-3 with TRBJ2-7, with D possibly TRBD2 on 6 matching bases. V was cut by 10 bases and J by 6 bases, with 19 bases left in between. This CDR3 contains 13 residues. Looked up from germline, CDR1 is ENHRY and CDR2 is SYGVKD. DNA for the CDR3: TGTGCCACCATTGGGAGTAGCGGTGGCGAGCAGTACTTC. Its translation is CATIGSSGGEQYF.

The gene calls are TRBV11-3 and TRBJ2-7, with 7 bases that match TRBD1. The CDR3 sequence is 16 residues long. CDR1 and CDR2 from the germline V gene are SGHNT and YENEEA. V was clipped by 4 bases and J by 5 bases; unmatched bases: 14. CDR3 DNA: TGTGCCAGCAGCTCAAACAGGGGAGAGGGGATCGACGAGCAGTACTTC. This gives the protein CASSSNRGEGIDEQYF. The whole variable domain, remainder taken from reference TRBV11-3 and TRBJ2-7, is EAGVVQSPRYKIIEKKQPVAFWCNPISGHNTLYWYLQNLGQGPELLIRYENEEAVDDSQLPKDRFSAERLKGVDSTLKIQPAELGDSAVYLCASSSNRGEGIDEQYFGPGTRLTVT.

This clone is judged medium-sized. V usage is TRBV6-5 and J usage is TRBJ2-7; 11 bases fit TRBD1. Germline trimming cut 1 base from V and 5 bases from J; bases unmatched to any gene: 1. The CDR3 contains 14 residues. Germline V CDR1 and CDR2: MNHEY, SVGAGI. The CDR3 DNA reads TGTGCCAGCAGTTACTGGACAGGGGGCGACGAGCAGTACTTC. It yields the protein CASSYWTGGDEQYF.

This sequence joins TRBV19 and TRBJ2-6; D remains ambiguous. Trimming shortened V by 3 bases and J by 3 bases, and 6 bases separated the two germline ends. The CDR3 consists of 14 residues. In germline, CDR1 is LNHDA, CDR2 SQIVND (reference sequence). The CDR3 sequence: CASSISNGANVLTF. For the CDR3, the DNA is TGTGCCAGTAGTATTAGTAATGGGGCCAACGTCCTGACTTTC.

The CDR3 reads CASSLVANEKLFF. CDR3 nucleotide sequence: TGCGCCAGCAGCTTGGTCGCGAATGAAAAACTGTTTTTT. V is TRBV5-1 and J is TRBJ1-4; D unclear. CDR1 is SGHRS and CDR2 is YFSETQ in the germline V gene. The ends were cut back, 0 bases at V and 5 bases at J, with 5 bases in the middle. The CDR3 spans 13 residues.

A few counts support this clone. The J gene is TRBJ2-7, the V gene TRBV2; 7 bases line up with TRBD1. The CDR3 length is 12 residues. The germline CDR1 and CDR2 sequences are SNHLY and FYNNEI. J lost 6 bases, V lost 6 bases, and 5 bases had no gene match. The DNA of the CDR3 is TGTGCCAGCAGAGAGACAGGGTCCGAGCAGTACTTC. Protein product: CASRETGSEQYF.

This clone is labeled medium-sized. The chain combines TRBV6-5 with TRBJ2-3, with D perhaps TRBD2 (5 bases). The CDR3 spans 15 residues. Germline-derived CDR1 and CDR2 are MNHEY and SVGAGI. With 0 bases removed from V and 1 base from J, the gap between germline ends came to 8 bases. This CDR3 is CASSYSFGGTDTQYF. For the CDR3, the DNA is TGTGCCAGCAGTTACTCATTCGGGGGCACAGATACGCAGTATTTT.

The chain carries TRBV19 and TRBJ2-1; a possible D gene is TRBD1 (5 bases). V was shortened by 6 bases and J by 2 bases, with 17 bases between the two germline ends. CDR3 length equals 16 residues. CDR1 and CDR2 (germline): LNHDA, SQIVND (reference sequence). CDR3 protein: CASRSPVGAPYNEQFF. For the CDR3, the DNA is TGTGCCAGTAGGAGCCCAGTAGGGGCCCCCTACAATGAGCAGTTCTTC.

J is TRBJ2-7 and V is TRBV2; D is undetermined. Trimming stripped 2 bases from V and 4 bases from J, with 6 bases between. This CDR3 contains 12 residues. Per germline, CDR1 SNHLY and CDR2 FYNNEI. DNA for the CDR3: TGTGCCAGCAGTGAACTAACTTACGAGCAGTACTTC. This gives the protein CASSELTYEQYF.

The rearrangement uses TRBV7-3 and TRBJ2-1; 7 bases are shared with TRBD1. This CDR3 has 15 residues. Germline assignment: CDR1 SGHTA and CDR2 FQGTGA. J was trimmed by 2 bases and V by 5 bases; bases with no gene match: 6. CDR3 amino acids: CASSLWDSTYNEQFF. CDR3 bases: TGTGCCAGCAGCCTATGGGACAGCACCTACAATGAGCAGTTCTTC.

The gene calls are TRBV21-1 and TRBJ2-5. TRBV21-1 is designated a pseudogene. The CDR3 runs to 17 residues. Here the CDR3 reads CASSKRNPSGALGTQYF. DNA for the CDR3: TGTGCCAGCAGCAAACGAAATCCATCGGGGGCCCTAGGGACCCAGTACTTC.

The chain uses TRBV11-3 and TRBJ2-2; D gene unclear. Trimming cost V 1 base and J 5 bases, with 5 bases left between them. Germline V gives CDR1 SGHNT, CDR2 YENEEA. The CDR3 runs to 13 residues. This CDR3 is CASSLVGTGELFF. The CDR3 DNA follows: TGTGCCAGCAGCTTAGTGGGTACCGGGGAGCTGTTTTTT.

The V gene is TRBV7-9, the J gene TRBJ1-5; D is undetermined. The CDR3 covers 16 residues. The germline gives CDR1 SEHNR, CDR2 FQNEAQ (reference sequence). The ends were cut back, 3 bases at V and 1 base at J, with 13 bases in the middle. CDR3 DNA sequence: TGTGCCAGCAGCTTTCTGGACGGTTTGAGCAATCAGCCCCAGCATTTT. This codes for CASSFLDGLSNQPQHF.

This chain joins TRBV6-5 and TRBJ2-7, with 10 bases matching TRBD1. V lost 7 bases, J lost 2 bases, and 5 bases stayed unmatched. Per the germline V gene, CDR1 is MNHEY and CDR2 is SVGAGI. This CDR3 has 14 residues. Here the CDR3 reads CASNDGTGAYEQYF. Here the CDR3 DNA reads TGTGCCAGCAATGACGGGACAGGGGCCTACGAGCAGTACTTC.

This clone was seen more than once but under ten times. The rearrangement links TRBV28 to TRBJ1-2; 8 nucleotides match TRBD1. CDR1 is MDHEN, CDR2 SYDVKM, per germline. This CDR3 spans 17 amino acids. V trimming: 6 bases; J trimming: 2 bases; junction bases outside the gene matches: 14. CDR3 amino acids: CASRPRTGTLLNYGYTF. The DNA for the CDR3 is TGTGCCAGCAGACCTCGGACAGGGACACTTCTCAACTATGGCTACACCTTC.

The genes are TRBV5-4 and TRBJ1-4; D is unclear. Germline V gene sequence: CDR1 SGHNT, CDR2 YYREEE (reference sequence). V was shortened by 1 base and J by 7 bases, with 5 bases between the two germline ends. CDR3 length: 12 residues. The CDR3 DNA follows: TGTGCCAGCAGCTTGCTTGGTGAAAAACTGTTTTTT. Translated: CASSLLGEKLFF.

The chain carries TRBV5-1 and TRBJ2-1, with TRBD2 matching over 9 bases. V lost 1 base to trimming and J lost 2 bases; unmatched junction nucleotides: 4. Germline V gene data show CDR1 as SGHRS and CDR2 as YFSETQ. The CDR3 contains 16 residues. The CDR3 reads CASSLNAGGPYNEQFF. CDR3 in DNA: TGCGCCAGCAGCTTGAATGCGGGAGGGCCCTACAATGAGCAGTTCTTC.

This clone was counted only a few times. The chain links TRBV5-1 to TRBJ1-1; D is uncertain. V lost 1 base and J 6 bases, leaving 10 bases between the germline ends. The V gene's germline CDR1 is SGHRS and CDR2 YFSETQ. The CDR3 sequence is 13 residues long. CDR3 amino acids: CASSLYEHAEAFF. For the CDR3, the DNA is TGCGCCAGCAGCTTGTATGAACATGCTGAAGCTTTCTTT.

The rearrangement links TRBV10-3 to TRBJ2-7, with a weak D call TRBD1 (5 bases). This CDR3 contains 14 residues. Germline values: CDR1 ENHRY, CDR2 SYGVKD. The V and J ends lost 0 bases and 2 bases respectively, with 8 bases between them. The CDR3, as DNA: TGTGCCATCAGTGAGTCCTGGACAACCTACGAGCAGTACTTC. Residues: CAISESWTTYEQYF.

The V gene is TRBV2, the J gene TRBJ2-5; D not resolved. The tail of the sequence fits TRBJ2-7 better, so the J call may be wrong. From germline, CDR1 is SNHLY and CDR2 FYNNEI. The CDR3 loop spans 14 amino acids. Here the CDR3 DNA reads TGTGCCAGCCGGAACCTAGTATTCGACTACGAGCAGTACTTC. This codes for CASRNLVFDYEQYF.